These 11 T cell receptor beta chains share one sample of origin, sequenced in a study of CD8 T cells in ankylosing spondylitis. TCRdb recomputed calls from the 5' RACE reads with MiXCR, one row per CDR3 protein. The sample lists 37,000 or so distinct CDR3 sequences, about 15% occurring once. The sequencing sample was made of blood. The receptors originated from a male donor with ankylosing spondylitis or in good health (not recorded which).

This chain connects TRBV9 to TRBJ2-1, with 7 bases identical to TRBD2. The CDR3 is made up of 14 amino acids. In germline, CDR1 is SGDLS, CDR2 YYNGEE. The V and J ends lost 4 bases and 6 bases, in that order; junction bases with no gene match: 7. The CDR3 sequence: CASSSGGSGNEQFF. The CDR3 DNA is TGTGCCAGCAGCTCCGGGGGGTCGGGCAATGAGCAGTTCTTC.

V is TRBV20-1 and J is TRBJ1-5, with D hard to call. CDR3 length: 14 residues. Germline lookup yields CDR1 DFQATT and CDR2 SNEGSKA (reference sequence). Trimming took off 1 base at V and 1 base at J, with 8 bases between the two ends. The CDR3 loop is CSARGAPSNQPQHF. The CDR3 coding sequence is TGCAGTGCTAGAGGTGCTCCGAGCAATCAGCCCCAGCATTTT.

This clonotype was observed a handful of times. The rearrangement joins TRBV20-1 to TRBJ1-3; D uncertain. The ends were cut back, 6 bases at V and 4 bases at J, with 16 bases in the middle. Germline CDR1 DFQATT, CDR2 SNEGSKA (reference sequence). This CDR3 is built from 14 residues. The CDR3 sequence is CSATRLGAGNTIYF. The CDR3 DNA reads TGCAGTGCCACCCGGCTGGGCGCGGGAAACACCATATATTTT.

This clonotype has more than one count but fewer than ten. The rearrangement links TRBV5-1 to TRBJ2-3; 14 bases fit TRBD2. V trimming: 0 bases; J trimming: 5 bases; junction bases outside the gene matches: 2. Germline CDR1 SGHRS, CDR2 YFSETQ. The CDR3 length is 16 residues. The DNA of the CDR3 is TGCGCCAGCAGCTTGGACGGGACTAGCGGGGGAGATACGCAGTATTTT. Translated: CASSLDGTSGGDTQYF.

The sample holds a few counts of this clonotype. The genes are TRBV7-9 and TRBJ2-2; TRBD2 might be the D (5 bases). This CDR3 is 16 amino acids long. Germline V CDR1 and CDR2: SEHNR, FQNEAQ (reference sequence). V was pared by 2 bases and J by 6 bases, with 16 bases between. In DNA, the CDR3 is TGTGCCAGCAGCTTAAGTTCATCGGGGTCGGCCGGGGAGCTGTTTTTT. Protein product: CASSLSSSGSAGELFF.

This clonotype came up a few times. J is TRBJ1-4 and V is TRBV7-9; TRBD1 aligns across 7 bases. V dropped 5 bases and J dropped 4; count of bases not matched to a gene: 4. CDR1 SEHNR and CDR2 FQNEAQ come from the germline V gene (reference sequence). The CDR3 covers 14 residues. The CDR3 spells CASSVRDSNEKLFF. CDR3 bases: TGTGCCAGCAGCGTCCGGGACAGTAATGAAAAACTGTTTTTT.

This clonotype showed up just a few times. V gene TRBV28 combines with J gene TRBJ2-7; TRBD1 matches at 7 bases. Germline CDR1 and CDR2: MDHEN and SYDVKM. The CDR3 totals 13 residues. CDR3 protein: CVSSDRDSYEQYV. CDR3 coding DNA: TGTGTCAGCAGTGACAGGGACTCCTACGAGCAGTACGTC.

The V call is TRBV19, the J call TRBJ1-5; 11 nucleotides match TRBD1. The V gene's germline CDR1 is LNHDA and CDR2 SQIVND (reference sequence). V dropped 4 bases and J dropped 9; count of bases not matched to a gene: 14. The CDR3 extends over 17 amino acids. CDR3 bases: TGTGCCAGTAGTACCCCCCGGGACAGGGGGAAGGGTGGGCCCCAGCATTTT. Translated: CASSTPRDRGKGGPQHF.

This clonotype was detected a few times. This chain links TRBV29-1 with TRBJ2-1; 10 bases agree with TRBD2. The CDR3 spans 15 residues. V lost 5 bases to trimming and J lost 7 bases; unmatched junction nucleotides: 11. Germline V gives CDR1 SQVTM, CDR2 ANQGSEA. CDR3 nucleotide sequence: TGCAGCGTTCAGTCTACCCTAGCGGGAGCTAATGAGCAGTTCTTC. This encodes CSVQSTLAGANEQFF.

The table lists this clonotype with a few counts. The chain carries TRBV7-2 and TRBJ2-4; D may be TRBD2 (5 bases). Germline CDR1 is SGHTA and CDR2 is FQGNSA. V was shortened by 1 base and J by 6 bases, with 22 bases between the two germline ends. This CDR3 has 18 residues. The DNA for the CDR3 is TGTGCCAGCAGCTTAGTAAGGGATGGAGGTTTGCGTGGAAACATTCAGTACTTC. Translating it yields CASSLVRDGGLRGNIQYF.

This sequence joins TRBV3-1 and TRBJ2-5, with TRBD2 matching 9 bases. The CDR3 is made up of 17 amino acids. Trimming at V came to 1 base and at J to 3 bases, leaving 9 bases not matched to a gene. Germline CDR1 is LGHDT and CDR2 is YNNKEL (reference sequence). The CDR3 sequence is CASSQGSSGDSEETQYF. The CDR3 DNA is TGTGCCAGCAGCCAAGGGTCTAGCGGGGATTCCGAAGAGACCCAGTACTTC.